This TCR beta chain was obtained from a study of blood T cell repertoires in COVID-19 (dated by TCRdb to 2020 to 2022). The study in broad terms: Collaborator samples came from the United States, Italy and Spain and covered acute and convalescent phases of COVID-19. The material from the prospective study consisted of cDNA or gDNA derived from T cells, B-cell-depleted T cells, or PBMCs. The dataset comprised deeply sampled blood TCRbeta repertoires from subjects exposed to, actively infected with, or recovered from COVID-19. The repertoires were released in a freely available public database meant as a resource for research on the immune response to SARS-CoV-2. Samples were obtained from the ongoing ImmuneRACE study (first 160 participants) and from 950 to 1,500 subjects provided by 6 global collaborators. Sample metadata almost always included a de-identified subject ID, COVID-19 status, age in years and sex. Where available, HLA class I and class II types were obtained from metadata supplied by the sample provider rather than from assay-based typing. The paper's findings and limits, for the study overall: How much clinical and demographic metadata was included differed by source and by participant, and the metadata was provided uncurated.

One collaborating source in Seattle enrolled patients during active infection and followed them longitudinally through the course of disease. Whole blood was collected in K2EDTA tubes by collaborating institutions according to the institutions' own protocols. Collaborator samples were shipped for TCRbeta analysis as frozen whole blood, isolated PBMCs, or DNA extracted from either sample type. TCRbeta CDR3 regions were amplified from genomic DNA by means of the immunoSEQ Assay, a bias-controlled multiplex PCR. The authors processed their data as follows. The number of nucleated cells in each sample was estimated from the amplification of reference gene primers within the assay. To quantify the absolute abundance of each unique TCRbeta CDR3 rearrangement, sequence reads were collapsed and filtered. For each sample, productive Simpson clonality was calculated as the square root of Simpson's diversity index across productive rearrangements. As stored in TCRdb, this immuneACCESS dataset retains in-frame rearrangements with V and J assigned. A fraction of the clones does not appear; measured against another copy, unresolved V genes explain less than half of the discrepancy, and the remainder lacks a known reason. V and J calls and clone size follow that table, whereas D and trimming were derived from the DNA. The sample contains roughly 190,000 clones, roughly 76% of them found a single time. About 11% of the sample rests with the top ten.

The germline V gene provides CDR1 SGHVS and CDR2 FQNEAQ. The CDR3 holds 14 amino acids from the cysteine to the phenylalanine. Just the 42-base CDR3 DNA is kept, in frame starting at base 1. V loses 5 bases, J loses 3 bases, and the germline ends lie 13 bases apart. Notes on this clone: Its antigen is not yet known. Qualities for individual bases were not recorded, and no much larger clone is one base off.

The chain links TRBV7-8 with TRBJ1-1; the D gene is possibly TRBD1, with 5 bases matching. The sequencing input was peripheral blood. This sequence originates from a woman in her 40s with COVID-19, enrolled during active disease. CDR3 sequence: CASSLIWGDTEAFF. The nucleotide sequence reads TGTGCCAGCAGCCTTATTTGGGGCGACACTGAAGCTTTCTTT.